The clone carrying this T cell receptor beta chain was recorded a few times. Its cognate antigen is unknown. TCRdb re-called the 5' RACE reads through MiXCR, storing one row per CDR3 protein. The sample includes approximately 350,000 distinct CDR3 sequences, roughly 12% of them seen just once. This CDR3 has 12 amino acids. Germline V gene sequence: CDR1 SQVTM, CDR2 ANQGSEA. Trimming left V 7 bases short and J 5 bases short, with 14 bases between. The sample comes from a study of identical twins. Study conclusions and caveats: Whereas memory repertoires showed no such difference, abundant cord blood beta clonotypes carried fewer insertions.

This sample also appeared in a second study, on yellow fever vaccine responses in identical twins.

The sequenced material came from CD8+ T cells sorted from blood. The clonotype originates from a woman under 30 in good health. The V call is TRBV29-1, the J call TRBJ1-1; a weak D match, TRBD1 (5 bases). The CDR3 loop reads CSANAGLTEAFF. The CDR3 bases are TGCAGCGCTAACGCAGGGCTGACTGAAGCTTTCTTT. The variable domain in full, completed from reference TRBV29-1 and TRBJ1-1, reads SAVISQKPSRDICQRGTSLTIQCQVDSQVTMMFWYRQQPGQSLTLIATANQGSEATYESGFVIDKFPISRPNLTFSTLTVSNMSPEDSSIYLCSANAGLTEAFFGQGTRLTVV.